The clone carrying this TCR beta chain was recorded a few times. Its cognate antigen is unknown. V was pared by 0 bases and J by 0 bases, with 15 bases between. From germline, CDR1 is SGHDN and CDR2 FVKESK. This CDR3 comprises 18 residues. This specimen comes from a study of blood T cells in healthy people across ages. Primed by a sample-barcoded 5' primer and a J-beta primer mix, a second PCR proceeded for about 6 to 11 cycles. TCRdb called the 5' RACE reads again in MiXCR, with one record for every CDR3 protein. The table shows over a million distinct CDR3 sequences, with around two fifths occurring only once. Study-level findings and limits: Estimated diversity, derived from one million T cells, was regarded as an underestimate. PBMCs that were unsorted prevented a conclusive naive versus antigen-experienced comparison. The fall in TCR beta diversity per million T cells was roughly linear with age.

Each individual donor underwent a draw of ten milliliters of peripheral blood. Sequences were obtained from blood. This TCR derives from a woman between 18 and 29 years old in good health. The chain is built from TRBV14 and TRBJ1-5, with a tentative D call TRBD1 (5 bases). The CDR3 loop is CASSQDPPGPYSNQPQHF. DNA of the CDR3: TGTGCCAGCAGCCAAGATCCCCCAGGGCCCTATAGCAATCAGCCCCAGCATTTT.